These 8 T cell receptor beta chains came from one sample sequenced in a study of glioma-infiltrating T cells. The iRepertoire nested amplicon-rescue multiplex PCR amplified TCR alpha and beta CDR3s from RNA. From the multiplex PCR reads, TCRdb called clonotypes with MiXCR, one entry per CDR3 protein. The data contain fewer than 500,000 distinct CDR3 sequences, less than 50% of them singletons. Sequenced input: glioma tissue, nonneoplastic brain tissue, or PBMCs (not recorded which). Source of these receptors: a human donor with low-grade glioma or glioblastoma, undergoing nonglioma brain surgery, or in good health (not recorded which).

The J gene is TRBJ1-2, the V gene TRBV5-4; TRBD1 aligns across 7 bases. CDR3 length: 13 residues. With 2 bases clipped from V and 7 bases from J, the junction kept 5 bases outside the gene matches. Germline loops: CDR1 SGHNT, CDR2 YYREEE (reference sequence). The CDR3 loop reads CASSFQTGFGYTF. CDR3 coding DNA: TGTGCCAGCAGCTTCCAGACAGGGTTTGGCTACACCTTC.

The table lists this clonotype with many counts. This rearrangement joins TRBV6-1 to TRBJ1-2; D is unresolved. This CDR3 comprises 15 residues. From germline, CDR1 is MNHNS and CDR2 SASEGT. Between the trimmed V and J ends, which lost 10 bases and 4 bases, there was a span of 22 bases. CDR3 bases: TGTGCCACCACCGACCGGGCGTATCTAGGCTATGGCTACACCTTC. It translates to CATTDRAYLGYGYTF.

With respect to this clonotype: A much more abundant neighbour one base away suggests this may be a read error. The genes are TRBV28 and TRBJ1-6, with D perhaps matching TRBD1 (5 bases). CDR1 and CDR2 (germline): MDHEN, SYDVKM. Trimming took off 3 bases at V and 8 bases at J, with 14 bases between the two ends. CDR3 size: 15 residues. The CDR3 protein is CASSFIPGGDSPLHF. The DNA of the CDR3 is TGTGCCAGCAGTTTTATACCAGGAGGGGATTCACCCCTCCACTTT. Full variable domain (outside the CDR3, taken from reference TRBV28 and TRBJ1-6): DVKVTQSSRYLVKRTGEKVFLECVQDMDHENMFWYRQDPGLGLRLIYFSYDVKMKEKGDIPEGYSVSREKKERFSLILESASTNQTSMYLCASSFIPGGDSPLHFGNGTRLTVT.

This chain connects TRBV12-3 or TRBV12-4 to TRBJ2-3; TRBD2 agrees at 7 bases. Germline trimming cut 6 bases from V and 2 bases from J; bases unmatched to any gene: 5. The CDR3 is 14 amino acids. For the CDR3, the DNA is TGTGCCAGCAGCCAAGCGGGGATCACAGATACGCAGTATTTT. Translating it yields CASSQAGITDTQYF.

Note on this clonotype: Because the CDR3 is missing its conserved closing phenylalanine or tryptophan, this is likely a read error. The chain links TRBV12-3 or TRBV12-4 to TRBJ1-5, with D unresolved. This CDR3 spans 13 amino acids. V was shortened by 3 bases and J by 9 bases, with 12 bases between the two germline ends. As DNA, the CDR3 is TGTGCCAGCAGTTTGGTGGCCGTTGGGCCCCAGCATTTG. Translating it yields CASSLVAVGPQHL.

The chain recombines TRBV19 with TRBJ2-5, with D possibly TRBD2 on 6 matching bases. The CDR3 sequence is 14 residues long. CDR1 LNHDA and CDR2 SQIVND come from the germline V gene (reference sequence). V lost 3 bases and J lost 5, with 13 bases in between. The CDR3 reads CASSMTSGRETQYF. The CDR3 nucleotides read TGTGCCAGTAGTATGACTAGTGGTCGGGAGACCCAGTACTTC.

The chain joins TRBV7-9 to TRBJ2-1; D is perhaps TRBD2 (5 bases). CDR3 length equals 16 residues. Germline assignment: CDR1 SEHNR and CDR2 FQNEAQ (reference sequence). Deletions cut 4 bases from V and 4 bases from J, with 17 bases between. The CDR3 nucleotides are TGTGCCAGCAGCTCCCCTTGCCCAGCGGAGTACAATGAGCAGTTCTTC. Residues: CASSSPCPAEYNEQFF. Variable domain in full (rest from reference TRBV7-9 and TRBJ2-1): DTGVSQNPRHKITKRGQNVTFRCDPISEHNRLYWYRQTLGQGPEFLTYFQNEAQLEKSRLLSDRFSAERPKGSFSTLEIQRTEQGDSAMYLCASSSPCPAEYNEQFFGPGTRLTVL.

The V call is TRBV5-1, the J call TRBJ2-7; D gene unclear. CDR1 and CDR2 (germline): SGHRS, YFSETQ. The CDR3 covers 15 residues. The germline V and J ends were trimmed by 4 bases and 0 bases, with 14 bases remaining between them. The CDR3 nucleotides read TGCGCCAGCAGCCAAGCCCCGACTTCCTCCTACGAGCAGTACTTC. Its protein product is CASSQAPTSSYEQYF.